The next 23 T cell receptor beta chains were all read from a single sample in a study of T cell responses to AZD1222 COVID-19 vaccine. Here immunoSEQ multiplex PCR was the method, and the copy in TCRdb shows in-frame clones only, minus some. Among roughly 100,000 clones listed, around 80% were seen once. This specimen was peripheral blood, taken on day 0 of AZD1222 vaccination. These receptor sequences come from an adult in good health.

The J gene is TRBJ1-2, the V gene TRBV5-1; 10 positions match TRBD1. V trimming: 2 bases; J trimming: 5 bases; junction bases outside the gene matches: 9. Germline-derived CDR1 and CDR2 are SGHRS and YFSETQ. CDR3 length: 16 residues. CDR3 sequence: CASSFSTGTGAYGYTF. The CDR3, as DNA: TGCGCCAGCAGCTTCTCAACCGGGACAGGGGCTTATGGCTACACCTTC.

This rearrangement joins TRBV9 to TRBJ1-1, with D hard to call. Germline CDR1 reads SGDLS; CDR2 reads YYNGEE. V lost 0 bases, J lost 0 bases, and 6 bases lay in between. This CDR3 is 14 amino acids long. CDR3 protein: CASSVVPLNTEAFF. As DNA, the CDR3 is TGTGCCAGCAGCGTAGTCCCGTTGAACACTGAAGCTTTCTTT.

The chain recombines TRBV18 with TRBJ1-4; D remains ambiguous. The CDR3 has 13 amino acids. Germline V lookup: CDR1 KGHSH, CDR2 LQKENI. The ends were cut back, 1 base at V and 4 bases at J, with 4 bases in the middle. The CDR3 DNA reads as TGTGCCAGCTCACCACGCGGTAATGAAAAACTGTTTTTT. Translated, it gives CASSPRGNEKLFF.

The chain recombines TRBV11-2 with TRBJ1-5; D gene unclear. Trimming shortened V by 10 bases and J by 4 bases, and 17 bases separated the two germline ends. The CDR3 has 14 amino acids. Germline V gene sequence: CDR1 SGHAT, CDR2 FQNNGV. CDR3 nucleotide sequence: TGTGCCACCCCTTTCTGGACGGGGAATCAGCCCCAGCATTTT. Translated: CATPFWTGNQPQHF.

This clone was detected a few times. The CDR3 protein is CASSTRVDEQYF. DNA for the CDR3: TGTGCCAGCAGCACCAGGGTGGACGAGCAGTACTTC. The chain links TRBV5-5 to TRBJ2-7; possible D gene TRBD1, 5 bases. The germline gives CDR1 SGHKS, CDR2 YYEKEE (reference sequence). Trimming took off 4 bases at V and 5 bases at J, with 10 bases between the two ends. This CDR3 has 12 amino acids. The complete variable domain, with remaining parts taken from reference TRBV5-5 and TRBJ2-7, reads DAGVTQSPTHLIKTRGQQVTLRCSPISGHKSVSWYQQVLGQGPQFIFQYYEKEERGRGNFPDRFSARQFPNYSSELNVNALLLGDSALYLCASSTRVDEQYFGPGTRLTVT.

This clone was seen once. The rearrangement joins TRBV12-5 to TRBJ1-6; a possible D gene is TRBD1 (6 bases). V was cut by 6 bases and J by 10 bases, with 10 bases left in between. This CDR3 has 12 residues. CDR1 and CDR2 (germline): LGHNT, FRNRAP. In DNA form, the CDR3 reads TGTGCTAGTGGCTCAGGGGTCTCACCCCTCCACTTT. Translating it yields CASGSGVSPLHF.

This clone has at least ten counts. The rearrangement joins TRBV19 to TRBJ1-5, with D perhaps matching TRBD1 (6 bases). This CDR3 is 15 amino acids long. Germline CDR1 LNHDA, CDR2 SQIVND (reference sequence). The V end was cut by 8 bases, the J end by 0 bases, with 14 bases between. CDR3 coding DNA: TGTGCCAGTGGCGAGGGACATTATAGCAATCAGCCCCAGCATTTT. Protein product: CASGEGHYSNQPQHF.

V is TRBV5-6 and J is TRBJ2-5, with a possible D match to TRBD2 (5 bases). The CDR3 sequence is 14 residues long. V lost 3 bases to trimming and J lost 1 base, with 10 bases between them. From germline, CDR1 is SGHDT and CDR2 YYEEEE. CDR3 coding DNA: TGTGCCAGCAGCTGGGGAGTCTCCCAAGAGACCCAGTACTTC. This translates into CASSWGVSQETQYF.

In its sample, this clone was seen once. The chain joins TRBV14 to TRBJ1-3, with D hard to call. The CDR3 sequence is 16 residues long. The V end was cut by 2 bases, the J end by 0 bases, with 11 bases between. Germline V gives CDR1 SGHDN, CDR2 FVKESK. As DNA, the CDR3 is TGTGCCAGCAGCCAAAGGACCATAAGCTCTGGAAACACCATATATTTT. Translation gives CASSQRTISSGNTIYF. The variable domain in full, completed from reference TRBV14 and TRBJ1-3, reads EAGVTQFPSHSVIEKGQTVTLRCDPISGHDNLYWYRRVMGKEIKFLLHFVKESKQDESGMPNNRFLAERTGGTYSTLKVQPAELEDSGVYFCASSQRTISSGNTIYFGEGSWLTVV.

The chain combines TRBV30 with TRBJ2-6; D not resolved. V was trimmed by 4 bases and J by 0 bases, leaving 7 bases between them. The CDR3 has 14 residues. CDR1 is GTSNPN and CDR2 is SVGIG in the germline V gene (reference sequence). DNA of the CDR3: TGTGCCTGGACGACCACCTCTGGGGCCAACGTCCTGACTTTC. Protein sequence: CAWTTTSGANVLTF.

The V gene is TRBV20-1, the J gene TRBJ1-4, with unresolved D. Germline CDR1 is DFQATT and CDR2 is SNEGSKA (reference sequence). V was shortened by 5 bases and J by 7 bases, with 8 bases between the two germline ends. This CDR3 comprises 11 residues. The CDR3 nucleotides are TGCAGTGCTCCCTGGGTTGAAAAACTGTTTTTT. Translation gives CSAPWVEKLFF.

The chain carries TRBV29-1 and TRBJ1-2, with TRBD1 identical over 8 bases. Germline V gene data show CDR1 as SQVTM and CDR2 as ANQGSEA. The CDR3 is made up of 14 amino acids. V trimming: 0 bases; J trimming: 4 bases; junction bases outside the gene matches: 4. The CDR3 is CSVEDQGAIYGYTF. The CDR3 DNA is TGCAGCGTTGAAGATCAGGGGGCGATCTATGGCTACACCTTC.

This chain links TRBV25-1 with TRBJ2-5, with D perhaps matching TRBD1 (6 bases). This CDR3 comprises 11 residues. The V gene lost 1 base and the J gene lost 14 bases, with 11 bases spanning the gap. Germline CDR1 MGHDK, CDR2 SYGVNS. The CDR3: CASSESSGVYF. CDR3 in DNA: TGTGCCAGCAGTGAATCGTCAGGGGTATACTTC. The full variable domain, completed using reference TRBV25-1 and TRBJ2-5, is EADIYQTPRYLVIGTGKKITLECSQTMGHDKMYWYQQDPGMELHLIHYSYGVNSTEKGDLSSESTVSRIRTEHFPLTLESARPSHTSQYLCASSESSGVYFGPGTRLLVL.

This clone was counted between two and nine times. J is TRBJ2-6 and V is TRBV19; no reliable D call. The germline V and J ends were trimmed by 7 bases and 0 bases, with 13 bases remaining between them. Germline values: CDR1 LNHDA, CDR2 SQIVND (reference sequence). CDR3 length equals 16 residues. CDR3 nucleotides: TGTGCCAGTATTAATAGCCGGAGCTCTGGGGCCAACGTCCTGACTTTC. Amino acids: CASINSRSSGANVLTF.

This clone was seen ten or more times. The rearrangement uses TRBV4-3 and TRBJ2-1, with unresolved D. V gave up 3 bases and J gave up 6 bases, with 12 bases separating them. This CDR3 spans 14 amino acids. Germline V gene sequence: CDR1 LGHNA, CDR2 YSLEER. In DNA form, the CDR3 reads TGCGCCAGCAGCCAGCCCGGATTAGGCAATGAGCAGTTCTTC. This encodes CASSQPGLGNEQFF.

V is TRBV19 and J is TRBJ1-1; D is uncertain. Germline loops: CDR1 LNHDA, CDR2 SQIVND (reference sequence). V was pared by 5 bases and J by 2 bases, with 15 bases between. The CDR3 extends over 15 amino acids. The CDR3 sequence is CASSPTPMYNTEAFF. As DNA, the CDR3 is TGTGCCAGTAGTCCAACCCCTATGTATAACACTGAAGCTTTCTTT.

The chain has TRBV6-5 and TRBJ2-3; 14 positions agree with TRBD2. The CDR3 consists of 16 residues. Germline lookup yields CDR1 MNHEY and CDR2 SVGAGI. V shed 0 bases, J shed 6 bases, and the junction held 2 bases outside the gene matches. The DNA of the CDR3 is TGTGCCAGCAGTTACTCGAGGACTAGCGGGGGGGATACGCAGTATTTT. Its protein is CASSYSRTSGGDTQYF.

The chain carries TRBV4-3 and TRBJ2-1; 10 nucleotides agree with TRBD2. J was trimmed by 6 bases and V by 6 bases; bases with no gene match: 11. Germline V lookup: CDR1 LGHNA, CDR2 YSLEER. CDR3 length: 16 amino acids. CDR3 loop: CASSRPSSGGPNEQFF. The CDR3 DNA is TGCGCCAGCAGTCGCCCATCTAGCGGGGGCCCCAATGAGCAGTTCTTC.

This clone appeared a few times. V gene TRBV27 combines with J gene TRBJ2-2; 10 nucleotides agree with TRBD1. Germline values: CDR1 MNHEY, CDR2 SMNVEV (reference sequence). The CDR3 loop spans 19 amino acids. The V segment lost 5 bases and the J segment 1 base; nucleotides outside the gene matches: 13. This CDR3 is CASSLTGGVGSRNTGELFF. The CDR3 DNA sequence: TGTGCCAGCAGTCTGACAGGGGGCGTCGGCTCCCGGAACACCGGGGAGCTGTTTTTT.

The genes are TRBV27 and TRBJ2-1; 9 nucleotides agree with TRBD2. The germline gives CDR1 MNHEY, CDR2 SMNVEV (reference sequence). V lost 7 bases and J lost 7; bases outside the gene matches: 11. The CDR3 has 15 amino acids. Here the CDR3 DNA reads TGTGCCAGCAACCCGGGGCGGGGGGGCCGGAATGAGCAGTTCTTC. Translation: CASNPGRGGRNEQFF.

The rearrangement uses TRBV3-1 (or the pseudogene TRBV3-2) and TRBJ1-2; D remains ambiguous. CDR1 LGHDT and CDR2 YNNKEL come from the germline V gene (reference sequence). This CDR3 contains 16 residues. Between the trimmed V and J ends, which lost 0 bases and 4 bases, there was a span of 15 bases. CDR3 bases: TGTGCCAGCAGCCAAGAACCCAGACTAGGCAGCTATGGCTACACCTTC. It is translated as CASSQEPRLGSYGYTF.

The V gene is TRBV16, the J gene TRBJ2-7; D might be TRBD1 (5 bases). Trimming took 4 bases from V and 2 from J, leaving 12 bases between them. This CDR3 comprises 14 residues. Germline V CDR1 and CDR2: KGHSY, FQNENV. The CDR3 DNA follows: TGTGCCAGCAGCCTCTTGACAGACCCCTACGAGCAGTACTTC. Amino acid sequence: CASSLLTDPYEQYF. Combining the CDR3 with reference TRBV16 and TRBJ2-7 gives the whole variable domain GEEVAQTPKHLVRGEGQKAKLYCAPIKGHSYVFWYQQVLKNEFKFLISFQNENVFDETGMPKERFSAKCLPNSPCSLEIQATKLEDSAVYFCASSLLTDPYEQYFGPGTRLTVT.

The V call is TRBV27, the J call TRBJ1-6; no definite D call. V was pared by 6 bases and J by 12 bases, with 12 bases between. CDR3 length: 12 amino acids. The germline gives CDR1 MNHEY, CDR2 SMNVEV (reference sequence). For the CDR3, the DNA is TGTGCCAGCAGGCCAAATCCGGGACCCCTCCACTTT. Translated: CASRPNPGPLHF.